Listed below are T cell receptor beta chains from one sample, sequenced in a study of cytomegalovirus exposure and HLA in healthy donors. The assay was immunoSEQ multiplex PCR, and TCRdb's table has in-frame clones only and misses some. This sample has around 100,000 clones; approximately 70% occur once, and the top ten carry approximately 0.9%. The sample comprised PBMCs. The receptors were sampled from a young woman in good health and CMV-seronegative. The CDR3 runs from the conserved cysteine through the conserved F or W. The order of the fields is V gene, J gene, CDR3 length, D gene, CDR3 protein. A D gene is named only where the DNA matches it firmly.

TRBV14,TRBJ2-1,17,-,CASSQVGGASSYNEQFF
TRBV19,TRBJ1-3,17,-,CASSTSYRAPTGNTIYF
TRBV5-6,TRBJ1-5,17,TRBD1,CASSLNAAGGASQPQHF
TRBV5-4,TRBJ1-1,13,TRBD1,CASGTGTNTEAFF
TRBV5-1,TRBJ2-3,16,TRBD2,CASSLGLAGGLGTQYF
TRBV6-1,TRBJ1-1,12,-,CASSERRAEAFF
TRBV19,TRBJ1-4,14,-,CASSIRGLEEKLFF
TRBV28,TRBJ1-5,18,TRBD1,CASSSPGQGRESNQPQHF
TRBV10-3,TRBJ1-1,14,-,CAISSTAMNTEAFF
TRBV7-9,TRBJ2-7,14,-,CASRGQTENYEQYF
TRBV27,TRBJ2-3,12,TRBD2,CASRTGGDTQYF
TRBV7-9,TRBJ1-1,12,-,CASSFGNTEAFF
TRBV6-1,TRBJ1-5,14,TRBD1,CASSYGQGGQPQHF
TRBV30,TRBJ2-7,15,TRBD2,CAWNPPGGVDYEQYF
TRBV25-1,TRBJ2-1,13,-,CASRLRLFDEQFF
TRBV6-6,TRBJ2-2,12,TRBD1,CVSTGGTGELFF
TRBV2,TRBJ1-1,13,TRBD1,CASKGQGVRRAFF
TRBV5-6,TRBJ1-2,16,-,CASSPGDGVQGYGYTF
TRBV6-1,TRBJ2-7,15,TRBD2,CASSRLAGVSYEQYF
TRBV5-1,TRBJ1-1,15,TRBD1,CASSPRQGARTEAFF
TRBV7-8,TRBJ2-7,14,TRBD1,CASSQGQVLREQYF
TRBV21-1,TRBJ1-1,14,-,CASSQPGQNTEAFF
TRBV4-1,TRBJ2-1,16,-,CASSQDGRYHLNEQFF